Listed below are T cell receptor beta chains from one sample, sequenced in a study of blood T cell repertoires in COVID-19. TCRdb's copy holds only in-frame clones and misses some; the assay was immunoSEQ multiplex PCR. The sample consists of around 290,000 clones, around nine tenths of them appearing once. The material sequenced was peripheral blood. These receptors originate from a woman aged 70-85 years with COVID-19, enrolled during active disease. CDR3s include the opening cysteine and the closing phenylalanine or tryptophan. D genes are given only for firm matches. Size tells how often a clone was seen (once, few, many) or the class of an expanded clone, and some rows leave it out.

d_call: TRBD2
v_call: TRBV7-2
j_call: TRBJ2-5
clone_size: NA
cdr3_aa: CASSFSGGAQETQYF
cdr3_nt: TGTGCCAGCAGCTTTAGCGGGGGGGCCCAAGAGACCCAGTACTTC

d_call: NA
v_call: TRBV7-9
j_call: TRBJ1-2
clone_size: NA
cdr3_aa: CASSFHRSGYGYTF
cdr3_nt: TGTGCCAGCAGCTTCCATCGTTCGGGCTATGGCTACACCTTC

d_call: NA
v_call: TRBV19
j_call: TRBJ1-2
clone_size: NA
cdr3_aa: CASRGIAGDYGYTF
cdr3_nt: TGTGCCAGCCGCGGGATTGCGGGGGACTATGGCTACACCTTC

d_call: TRBD2
v_call: TRBV2
j_call: TRBJ2-7
clone_size: NA
cdr3_aa: CASSSTSGVTYEQYF
cdr3_nt: TGTGCCAGCAGTTCGACTAGCGGGGTTACCTACGAGCAGTACTTC

d_call: TRBD2
v_call: TRBV24-1
j_call: TRBJ2-5
clone_size: NA
cdr3_aa: CATRLAGGPGETQYF
cdr3_nt: TGTGCCACCAGACTAGCGGGGGGGCCAGGAGAGACCCAGTACTTC

d_call: NA
v_call: TRBV5-1
j_call: TRBJ2-3
clone_size: once
cdr3_aa: CASSSIPSDTQYF
cdr3_nt: TGCGCCAGCAGCTCTATACCCTCAGATACGCAGTATTTT

d_call: TRBD1
v_call: TRBV9
j_call: TRBJ1-3
clone_size: NA
cdr3_aa: CASSVGPGGPLSGNTIYF
cdr3_nt: TGTGCCAGCAGCGTAGGCCCAGGGGGCCCCCTCTCTGGAAACACCATATATTTT

d_call: NA
v_call: TRBV27
j_call: TRBJ2-1
clone_size: NA
cdr3_aa: CASRSGTDWGNEQFF
cdr3_nt: TGTGCCAGTCGATCCGGGACTGACTGGGGCAATGAGCAGTTCTTC

d_call: NA
v_call: TRBV28
j_call: TRBJ2-5
clone_size: NA
cdr3_aa: CASSLGQQETQYF
cdr3_nt: TGTGCCAGCAGTTTGGGGCAGCAAGAGACCCAGTACTTC

d_call: TRBD2
v_call: TRBV19
j_call: TRBJ2-1
clone_size: once
cdr3_aa: CASRTSGGAYNEQFF
cdr3_nt: TGTGCCAGTAGGACTAGCGGGGGAGCCTACAATGAGCAGTTCTTC

d_call: NA
v_call: TRBV6-5
j_call: TRBJ1-5
clone_size: NA
cdr3_aa: CASSYSWGGDQPQHF
cdr3_nt: TGTGCCAGCAGTTACTCATGGGGGGGGGATCAGCCCCAGCATTTT

d_call: TRBD2
v_call: TRBV7-2
j_call: TRBJ2-5
clone_size: NA
cdr3_aa: CASSLSGGARETQYF
cdr3_nt: TGTGCCAGCAGCTTATCCGGGGGGGCCAGGGAGACCCAGTACTTC